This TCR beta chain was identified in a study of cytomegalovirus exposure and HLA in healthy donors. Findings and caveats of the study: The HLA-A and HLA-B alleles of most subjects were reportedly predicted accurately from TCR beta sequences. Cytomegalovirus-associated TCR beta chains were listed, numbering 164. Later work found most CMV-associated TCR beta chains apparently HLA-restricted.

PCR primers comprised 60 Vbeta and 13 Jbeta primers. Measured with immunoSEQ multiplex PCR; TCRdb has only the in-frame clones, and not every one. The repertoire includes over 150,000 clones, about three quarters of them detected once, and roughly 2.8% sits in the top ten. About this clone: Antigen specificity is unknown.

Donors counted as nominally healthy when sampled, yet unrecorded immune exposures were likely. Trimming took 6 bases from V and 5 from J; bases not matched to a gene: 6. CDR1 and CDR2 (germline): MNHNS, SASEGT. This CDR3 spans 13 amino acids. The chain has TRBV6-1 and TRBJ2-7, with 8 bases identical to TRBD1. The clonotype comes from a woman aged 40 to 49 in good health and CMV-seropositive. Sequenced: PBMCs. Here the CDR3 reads CASSGQGSDEQYF. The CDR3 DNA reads TGTGCCAGCAGCGGACAGGGTAGCGACGAGCAGTACTTC.